Shown below are 13 T cell receptor beta chains from a single sample sequenced in a study of blood T cell repertoires in COVID-19. Sequencing was performed with immunoSEQ multiplex PCR; in TCRdb, only in-frame clones are kept and a portion is missing. In the table there are 61,000 or so clones, around 80% of which are singletons. The sample was peripheral blood. Receptors originate from a woman in her sixties or seventies with acute or convalescent COVID-19.

This chain uses TRBV19 with TRBJ2-3; 7 bases line up with TRBD1. The germline V gene encodes CDR1 LNHDA and CDR2 SQIVND (reference sequence). The CDR3 has 15 residues. J was trimmed by 3 bases and V by 6 bases; bases with no gene match: 9. The CDR3: CASRRQGVGTDTQYF. The CDR3 region has the DNA TGTGCCAGTAGAAGACAGGGAGTGGGGACAGATACGCAGTATTTT.

J is TRBJ1-3 and V is TRBV5-4; TRBD1 aligns across 11 bases. The germline V gene has CDR1 SGHNT and CDR2 YYREEE (reference sequence). This CDR3 spans 17 amino acids. V shed 0 bases, J shed 0 bases, and the junction held 2 bases outside the gene matches. The CDR3 loop reads CASSLGTGGRSGNTIYF. CDR3 DNA sequence: TGTGCCAGCAGCTTGGGGACAGGGGGCCGCTCTGGAAACACCATATATTTT.

By sample fraction, this clone is medium-sized. The V call is TRBV29-1, the J call TRBJ1-5; 7 nucleotides match TRBD1. V lost 4 bases, J lost 2 bases, and 2 bases stayed unmatched. In germline, CDR1 is SQVTM, CDR2 ANQGSEA. The CDR3 sequence is 13 residues long. The CDR3 loop reads CSVGQGGNQPQHF. For the CDR3, the DNA is TGCAGCGTTGGACAGGGAGGCAATCAGCCCCAGCATTTT.

The genes are TRBV24-1 and TRBJ2-3; 11 positions match TRBD2. Germline values: CDR1 KGHDR, CDR2 SFDVKD. The J segment lost 2 bases and the V segment lost 2 bases, leaving 5 bases of the junction unmatched. The CDR3 extends over 17 amino acids. CDR3 in DNA: TGTGCCACCAGTGATTCCACTAGCGGGAGAACCACAGATACGCAGTATTTT. This sequence encodes CATSDSTSGRTTDTQYF.

This sequence joins TRBV3-1 (or the pseudogene TRBV3-2) and TRBJ2-2; 11 bases fit TRBD2. This CDR3 comprises 15 residues. The junction had 2 bases not matched to a gene; V was cut back by 1 base and J by 7 bases. The V gene's germline CDR1 is LGHDT and CDR2 YNNKEL (reference sequence). CDR3 loop: CASSQGGTSGGELFF. DNA of the CDR3: TGTGCCAGCAGCCAAGGGGGGACTAGCGGCGGGGAGCTGTTTTTT.

This chain links TRBV7-2 with TRBJ2-2; 9 bases are shared with TRBD2. The CDR3 is 16 residues long. CDR1 SGHTA and CDR2 FQGNSA come from the germline V gene. V was clipped by 5 bases and J by 4 bases; unmatched bases: 8. CDR3 nucleotides: TGTGCCAGCAGCGAGGGATCTAGCGGGGCCACCGGGGAGCTGTTTTTT. Protein sequence: CASSEGSSGATGELFF. The complete variable domain, with remaining parts taken from reference TRBV7-2 and TRBJ2-2, reads GAGVSQSPSNKVTEKGKDVELRCDPISGHTALYWYRQSLGQGLEFLIYFQGNSAPDKSGLPSDRFSAERTGGSVSTLTIQRTQQEDSAVYLCASSEGSSGATGELFFGEGSRLTVL.

The chain links TRBV4-1 to TRBJ1-2, with a weak D call TRBD1 (5 bases). Trimming cost V 0 bases and J 7 bases, with 18 bases left between them. Germline CDR1 MGHRA, CDR2 YSYEKL. The CDR3 loop spans 16 amino acids. For the CDR3, the DNA is TGCGCCAGCAGCCAAGATCCCCGACAGTCCGTCGGTGGCTACACCTTC. It encodes CASSQDPRQSVGGYTF.

The chain employs TRBV10-2 and TRBJ1-2, with D tentatively TRBD1 (6 bases). Between the trimmed V and J ends, which lost 3 bases and 2 bases, there was a span of 13 bases. This CDR3 region has 15 residues. Germline V gene sequence: CDR1 WSHSY, CDR2 SAAADI. Here the CDR3 reads CASSERGGANYGYTF. In DNA form, the CDR3 reads TGCGCCAGCAGTGAAAGGGGGGGGGCGAACTATGGCTACACCTTC.

The chain couples TRBV2 to TRBJ1-2; D unresolved. The CDR3 is 14 residues long. Trimming took off 8 bases at V and 4 bases at J, with 17 bases between the two ends. Germline values: CDR1 SNHLY, CDR2 FYNNEI. The CDR3 is CASWQEVGLYGYTF. The CDR3, as DNA: TGTGCCAGCTGGCAGGAGGTCGGGCTCTATGGCTACACCTTC.

The gene calls are TRBV18 and TRBJ2-1; 9 bases fit TRBD1. Per germline, CDR1 KGHSH and CDR2 LQKENI. J gave up 6 bases and V 7 bases, and 10 bases lay outside the gene matches. The length of the CDR3 is 15 residues. The CDR3, as DNA: TGTGCCAGCTGGGGGACAGGGAGACATCTCAATGAGCAGTTCTTC. It codes for CASWGTGRHLNEQFF.

This rearrangement joins TRBV6-6 to TRBJ2-5, with TRBD2 matching over 12 bases. J gave up 0 bases and V 5 bases, and 4 bases lay outside the gene matches. The germline V gene encodes CDR1 MNHNY and CDR2 SVGAGI (reference sequence). The CDR3 length is 16 residues. The CDR3 is CASSRRLAGDQETQYF. The CDR3 region has the DNA TGTGCCAGCAGTCGACGACTAGCGGGGGACCAAGAGACCCAGTACTTC.

The chain carries TRBV20-1 and TRBJ1-1; TRBD1 is a possible D gene (6 bases). V lost 6 bases and J lost 8, with 13 bases in between. This CDR3 has 11 residues. Germline CDR1 reads DFQATT; CDR2 reads SNEGSKA (reference sequence). The CDR3 spells CSAGRGHEAFF. CDR3 sequence (DNA): TGCAGTGCAGGGAGGGGACACGAAGCTTTCTTT.

V and J are TRBV3-1 (or the pseudogene TRBV3-2) and TRBJ1-2; 10 nucleotides line up with TRBD1. Germline V gene lookup returns CDR1 LGHDT and CDR2 YNNKEL (reference sequence). The CDR3 loop spans 15 amino acids. Unmatched junction bases numbered 10, after V lost 4 bases and J lost 8 bases. The CDR3 DNA follows: TGTGCCAGCAGCCCACTCTACGGGACAGGGGACGGCTACACCTTC. The encoded protein is CASSPLYGTGDGYTF.